This T cell receptor beta chain is drawn from a study of blood T cells in healthy people across ages. This clonotype has just a few counts. The authors ran a second PCR of roughly 6 to 12 cycles using a sample-barcoded 5' primer and a J-beta primer mix. TCRdb fed the 5' RACE reads into MiXCR, producing one record per CDR3 protein. The sample holds 700,000 to 900,000 distinct CDR3 sequences; less than 70% are singletons and the top ten take around 40%. This sequence originates from a man older than 75 in good health. Sequencing input: blood.

CDR3 in amino acids: CSVDKGAGTGGDGYTF. CDR3 coding DNA: TGCAGCGTTGATAAAGGGGCCGGGACAGGGGGCGATGGCTACACCTTC. The rearrangement joins TRBV29-1 to TRBJ1-2; 12 bases match TRBD1. The CDR3 sequence is 16 residues long. V shed 3 bases, J shed 6 bases, and the junction held 11 bases outside the gene matches. Per germline, CDR1 SQVTM and CDR2 ANQGSEA.